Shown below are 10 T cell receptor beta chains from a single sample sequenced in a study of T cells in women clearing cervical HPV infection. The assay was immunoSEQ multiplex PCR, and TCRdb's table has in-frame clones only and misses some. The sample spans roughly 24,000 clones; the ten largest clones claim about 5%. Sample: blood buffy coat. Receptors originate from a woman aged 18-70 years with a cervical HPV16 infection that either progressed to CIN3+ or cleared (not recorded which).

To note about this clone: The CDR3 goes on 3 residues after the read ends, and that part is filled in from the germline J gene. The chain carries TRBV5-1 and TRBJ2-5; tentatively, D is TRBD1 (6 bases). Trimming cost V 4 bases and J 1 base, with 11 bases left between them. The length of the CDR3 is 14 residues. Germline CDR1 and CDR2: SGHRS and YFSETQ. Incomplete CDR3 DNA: TGCGCCAGCAGCGTAGGACAGTCCCAAGAGACC. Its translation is CASSVGQSQET. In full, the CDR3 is CASSVGQSQETQYF. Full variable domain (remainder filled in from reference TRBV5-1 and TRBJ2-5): KAGVTQTPRYLIKTRGQQVTLSCSPISGHRSVSWYQQTPGQGLQFLFEYFSETQRNKGNFPGRFSGRQFSNSRSEMNVSTLELGDSALYLCASSVGQSQETQYFGPGTRLLVL.

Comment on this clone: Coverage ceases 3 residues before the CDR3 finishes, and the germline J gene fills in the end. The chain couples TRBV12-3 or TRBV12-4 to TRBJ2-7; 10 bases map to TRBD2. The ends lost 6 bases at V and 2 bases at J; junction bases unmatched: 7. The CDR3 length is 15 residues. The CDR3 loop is CASRQSGGAPYEQYF. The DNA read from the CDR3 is TGTGCCAGCAGACAAAGCGGGGGGGCACCCTACGAG.

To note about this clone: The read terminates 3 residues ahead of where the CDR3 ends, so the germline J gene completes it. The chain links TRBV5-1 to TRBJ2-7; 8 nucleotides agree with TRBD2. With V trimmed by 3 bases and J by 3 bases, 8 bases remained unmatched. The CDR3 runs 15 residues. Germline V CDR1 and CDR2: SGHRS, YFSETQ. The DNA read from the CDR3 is TGCGCCAGCAGCTCCGGGGGGGGTCTGATCTACGAG. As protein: CASSSGGGLIYE. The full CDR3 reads CASSSGGGLIYEQYF.

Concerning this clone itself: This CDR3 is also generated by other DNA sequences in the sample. Partial CDR3 DNA: TGTGCCAGCAGTGAAGCGGCAGGGGGTGGAGATACG. Amino acid sequence: CASSEAAGGGDT. The whole CDR3 is CASSEAAGGGDTQYF. The V and J genes are TRBV6-1 and TRBJ2-3; TRBD1 aligns across 7 bases. The read terminates 3 residues ahead of where the CDR3 ends, so the germline J gene completes it. The trim removed 0 bases at V and 5 bases at J, leaving 5 bases unmatched. CDR3 size: 15 residues. The germline CDR1 and CDR2 sequences are MNHNS and SASEGT.

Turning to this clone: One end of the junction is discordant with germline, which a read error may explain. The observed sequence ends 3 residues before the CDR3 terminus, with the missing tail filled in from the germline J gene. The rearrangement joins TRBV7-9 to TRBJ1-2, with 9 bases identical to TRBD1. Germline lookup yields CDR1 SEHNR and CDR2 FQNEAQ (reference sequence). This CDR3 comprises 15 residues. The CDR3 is CASSIAGTGFYDYTF. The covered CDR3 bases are TGTGCCAGCAGCATAGCCGGGACAGGGTTCTACGAC.

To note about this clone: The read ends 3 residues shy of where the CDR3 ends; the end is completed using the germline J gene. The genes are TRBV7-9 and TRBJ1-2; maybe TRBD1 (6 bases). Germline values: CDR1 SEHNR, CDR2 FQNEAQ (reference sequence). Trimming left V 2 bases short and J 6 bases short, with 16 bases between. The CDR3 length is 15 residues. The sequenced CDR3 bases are TGTGCCAGCAGCTTACCCCCGGGTAGGGACAATGGC. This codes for CASSLPPGRDNG. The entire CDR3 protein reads CASSLPPGRDNGYTF.

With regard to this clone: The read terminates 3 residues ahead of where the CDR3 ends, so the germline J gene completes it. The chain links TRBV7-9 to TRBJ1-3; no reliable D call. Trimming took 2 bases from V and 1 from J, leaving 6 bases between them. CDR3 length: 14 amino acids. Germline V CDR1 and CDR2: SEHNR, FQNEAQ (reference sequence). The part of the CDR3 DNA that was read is TGTGCCAGCAGCTTATCTCTTTCTGGAAACACC. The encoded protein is CASSLSLSGNT. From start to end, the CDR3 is CASSLSLSGNTIYF. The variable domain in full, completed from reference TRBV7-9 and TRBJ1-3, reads DTGVSQNPRHKITKRGQNVTFRCDPISEHNRLYWYRQTLGQGPEFLTYFQNEAQLEKSRLLSDRFSAERPKGSFSTLEIQRTEQGDSAMYLCASSLSLSGNTIYFGEGSWLTVV.

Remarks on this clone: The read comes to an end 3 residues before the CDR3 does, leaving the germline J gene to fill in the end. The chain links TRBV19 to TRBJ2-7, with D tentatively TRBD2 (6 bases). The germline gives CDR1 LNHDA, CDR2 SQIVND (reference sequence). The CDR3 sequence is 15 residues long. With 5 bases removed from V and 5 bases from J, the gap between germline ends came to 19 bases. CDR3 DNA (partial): TGTGCCAGTAGTGTGGGGGTGGGACTTCCCGACGAG. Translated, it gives CASSVGVGLPDE. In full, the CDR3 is CASSVGVGLPDEQYF.

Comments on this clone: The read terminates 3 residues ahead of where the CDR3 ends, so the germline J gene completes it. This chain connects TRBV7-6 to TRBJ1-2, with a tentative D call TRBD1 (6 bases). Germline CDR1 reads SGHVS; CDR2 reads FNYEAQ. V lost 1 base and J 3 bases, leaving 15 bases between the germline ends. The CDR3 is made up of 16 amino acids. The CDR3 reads CASSLVPPPGDYGYTF. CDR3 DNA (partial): TGTGCCAGCAGCTTAGTCCCCCCCCCAGGGGACTATGGC.

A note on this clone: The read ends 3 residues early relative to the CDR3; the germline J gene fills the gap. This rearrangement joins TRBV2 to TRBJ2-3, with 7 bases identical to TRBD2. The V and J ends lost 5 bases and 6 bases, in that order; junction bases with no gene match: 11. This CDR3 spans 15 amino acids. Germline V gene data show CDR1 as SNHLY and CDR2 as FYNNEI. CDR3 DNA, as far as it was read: TGTGCCAGCAGTAATCGGACTAGAGGCGGGGATACG. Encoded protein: CASSNRTRGGDT. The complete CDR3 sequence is CASSNRTRGGDTQYF.